One TCR beta chain is described in this entry. Its matching antigen is unknown. This CDR3 is 15 amino acids long. V was clipped by 3 bases and J by 8 bases, with 19 bases between them. The germline CDR1 and CDR2 sequences are LGHNT and FRNRAP. The sample is drawn from a study of CD8+ T cells in alopecia areata. Study details: Tofacitinib treatment spanned 6 to 18 months, with 6 months off drug afterward.

The study, taken as a whole, reports: Lesional scalp exceeded normal scalp in clonality, especially in alopecia totalis/universalis. Scalp clonality and expanded CD8+ clones among the top 100 showed significant decreases with tofacitinib.

cDNA reverse transcribed from extracted RNA served as the sequencing template. Method: immunoSEQ multiplex PCR; TCRdb's copy keeps in-frame clones and lacks some. The table has about 76,000 clones, approximately 70% seen once. Sample treatment: oral pan-JAK inhibitor, 5-10 mg twice daily. Lesional scalp tissue (obtained by punch biopsy) and peripheral blood were collected from alopecia areata patients. The sample was CD8+ T cells sorted from blood, taken at week 24, from a patient treated with tofacitinib. The TCR comes from a human donor with alopecia areata. V usage is TRBV12-5 and J usage is TRBJ1-2; D is possibly TRBD1 (6 bases). CDR3 sequence (DNA): TGTGCTAGTGGTTTAGGGACACCCACTAGAGAGGGCTACACCTTC. This translates into CASGLGTPTREGYTF. Variable domain in full (rest from reference TRBV12-5 and TRBJ1-2): DARVTQTPRHKVTEMGQEVTMRCQPILGHNTVFWYRQTMMQGLELLAYFRNRAPLDDSGMPKDRFSAEMPDATLATLKIQPSEPRDSAVYFCASGLGTPTREGYTFGSGTRLTVV.